The 5 T cell receptor beta chains below were found in one sample sequenced in a study of T cell responses to AZD1222 COVID-19 vaccine. The protocol was immunoSEQ multiplex PCR, while the TCRdb copy is restricted to in-frame clones and leaves out a portion. This table holds 95,000 to 110,000 clones, about 93% found once. The starting material was peripheral blood, obtained on day 0 of AZD1222 vaccination. The receptors here all came from an adult in good health.

The J gene is TRBJ2-1, the V gene TRBV15, with a tentative D call TRBD1 (5 bases). Germline CDR1 reads LNHNV; CDR2 reads YYDKDF (reference sequence). The CDR3 runs 12 residues. The ends were cut back, 4 bases at V and 12 bases at J, with 13 bases in the middle. CDR3 DNA: TGTGCCACCAGCAACCCATTTACAGGGCAGTTCTTC. Residues: CATSNPFTGQFF.

The V call is TRBV7-8, the J call TRBJ1-2, with 7 bases matching TRBD1. The V gene's germline CDR1 is SGHVS and CDR2 FQNEAQ. This CDR3 is built from 15 residues. J gave up 5 bases and V 6 bases, and 12 bases lay outside the gene matches. The CDR3 region has the DNA TGTGCCAGCAGGGAAACAGGGGCGCCGGTATATGGCTACACCTTC. Translation gives CASRETGAPVYGYTF.

This clone was seen once. The chain carries TRBV11-3 and TRBJ1-2, with D unresolved. Germline CDR1 reads SGHNT; CDR2 reads YENEEA. The CDR3 consists of 14 residues. Trimming cost V 6 bases and J 4 bases, with 15 bases left between them. The CDR3 DNA follows: TGTGCCAGCAGGTTATCCCCCCTCCGCTATGGCTACACCTTC. Translating gives CASRLSPLRYGYTF.

The genes are TRBV5-1 and TRBJ2-1, with 11 bases identical to TRBD2. The CDR3 has 17 amino acids. V shed 0 bases, J shed 3 bases, and the junction held 5 bases outside the gene matches. In germline, CDR1 is SGHRS, CDR2 YFSETQ. The CDR3 reads CASSLAPTSGSYNEQFF. The CDR3 DNA reads TGCGCCAGCAGCTTGGCTCCAACTAGCGGGAGCTACAATGAGCAGTTCTTC.

This clone has a single count. This chain joins TRBV18 and TRBJ2-4; weak D call: TRBD1 (5 bases). Germline V gives CDR1 KGHSH, CDR2 LQKENI. The CDR3 is 13 residues long. Trimming pared 4 bases from V and 6 bases from J, leaving 10 bases between. This CDR3 reads CASSLSRANIQYF. The CDR3, as DNA: TGTGCCAGCTCACTCAGCAGGGCAAACATTCAGTACTTC.